This T cell receptor (beta chain) comes out of a study of cytomegalovirus exposure and HLA in healthy donors. Study as a whole: Unique TCRs numbering around 85 million, obtained from HLA-typed donors, made up an early data release. Whole-study findings and limits: Reportedly, HLA-A and HLA-B alleles of most subjects were accurately predicted from TCR beta.

Healthy bone marrow donors made up the donor group. To note about this clone: Antigen specificity is unknown.

PCR was performed using 60 Vbeta and 13 Jbeta primers. Measured with immunoSEQ multiplex PCR; TCRdb has only the in-frame clones, and not every one. The sample records 150,000 to 180,000 clones, about 80% being singletons. Germline V gives CDR1 SGHTS, CDR2 YDEGEE. Unmatched junction bases numbered 3, after V lost 3 bases and J lost 7 bases. The CDR3 has 12 amino acids. This TCR was recovered from a middle-aged woman in good health and CMV-seronegative. Specimen: PBMCs. The rearrangement links TRBV5-8 to TRBJ1-2; 7 nucleotides line up with TRBD1. CDR3 amino acids: CASSSQGVGYTF. The CDR3 coding sequence is TGTGCCAGCAGCTCGCAGGGGGTTGGCTACACCTTC. The full variable domain, with the rest looked up from reference TRBV5-8 and TRBJ1-2, is EAGVTQSPTHLIKTRGQQATLRCSPISGHTSVYWYQQALGLGLQFLLWYDEGEERNRGNFPPRFSGRQFPNYSSELNVNALELEDSALYLCASSSQGVGYTFGSGTRLTVV.